This TCR beta chain appears in the sequencing data of a study of shared clonotypes between healthy human individuals. Looking at the study overall: Aged between 18 and 49, the donors were a couple of women and three men.

The study drew all its donors from Caucasian adults living in Nashville, Tennessee. Genomic DNA for unsorted samples, which was extracted with the QIAamp DNA Blood Mini kit, came from 99 million or so PBMCs. Germline V gene lookup returns CDR1 LNHDA and CDR2 SQIVND (reference sequence). V was trimmed by 4 bases and J by 5 bases, leaving 18 bases between them. CDR3 length: 15 amino acids. Assay used: immunoSEQ multiplex PCR; TCRdb lists only in-frame clones, some missing. The data contain roughly 500,000 clones, about 72% of them singletons. Sequencing was performed on PBMCs. The V and J genes are TRBV19 and TRBJ2-7; D possibly corresponds to TRBD1 (6 bases). This TCR was recovered from a woman in her thirties or forties in good health. Some clones in this sample may be carry-over from other donors' samples. The CDR3 loop is CASSNRQVEFHEQYF. CDR3 in DNA: TGTGCCAGTAGTAACCGACAGGTAGAATTCCACGAGCAGTACTTC.